The 22 T cell receptor beta chains in this list originate from one sample, sequenced in a study of T cell changes during pregnancy in multiple sclerosis. Only in-frame clones appear in the TCRdb table, and some are missing; sequencing was by immunoSEQ multiplex PCR. The sample includes roughly 110,000 clones, about 90% of them seen just once. The sample was peripheral blood, taken before pregnancy. The origin of the receptors is a female donor with multiple sclerosis, enrolled in a pregnancy study.

V is TRBV4-2 and J is TRBJ2-6; tentatively, D is TRBD2 (5 bases). There are 20 residues in the CDR3. Trimming stripped 0 bases from V and 0 bases from J, with 18 bases between. Germline CDR1 reads LGHNA; CDR2 reads YNFKEQ. CDR3 DNA: TGTGCCAGCAGCCAAGATCTCGGGGAGAGCCGCGACTCTGGGGCCAACGTCCTGACTTTC. It translates to CASSQDLGESRDSGANVLTF.

The chain links TRBV20-1 to TRBJ2-5; D gene unclear. Trimming took off 7 bases at V and 1 base at J, with 7 bases between the two ends. Germline CDR1 and CDR2: DFQATT and SNEGSKA (reference sequence). CDR3 length equals 11 residues. The CDR3 protein is CSVARQETQYF. CDR3 DNA sequence: TGCAGTGTAGCCCGCCAAGAGACCCAGTACTTC.

The chain carries TRBV28 and TRBJ1-1; D possibly corresponds to TRBD1 (6 bases). CDR1 and CDR2 (germline): MDHEN, SYDVKM. This CDR3 region has 15 residues. V dropped 5 bases and J dropped 2 bases, with 15 bases sitting between them. The CDR3 here is CASSPQTGPNTEAFF. DNA for the CDR3: TGTGCCAGCAGTCCCCAGACAGGCCCCAACACTGAAGCTTTCTTT.

This clone was seen once. The chain links TRBV6-5 to TRBJ1-1; D is undetermined. From germline, CDR1 is MNHEY and CDR2 SVGAGI. This CDR3 is 14 amino acids long. Between the trimmed V and J ends, which lost 0 bases and 2 bases, there was a span of 7 bases. The CDR3 coding sequence is TGTGCCAGCAGTTACTCCACTACCAACACTGAAGCTTTCTTT. Amino acids: CASSYSTTNTEAFF.

The chain recombines TRBV5-1 with TRBJ1-1; 8 positions match TRBD1. The CDR3 is made up of 15 amino acids. The germline CDR1 and CDR2 sequences are SGHRS and YFSETQ. V lost 4 bases and J lost 5; bases outside the gene matches: 10. The CDR3 sequence is CASSLGQGWVTEAFF. CDR3 coding DNA: TGCGCCAGCAGCCTAGGACAGGGCTGGGTGACTGAAGCTTTCTTT.

The V call is TRBV6-6, the J call TRBJ1-3; 7 bases map to TRBD1. CDR3 length equals 14 residues. V gave up 7 bases and J gave up 4 bases; unmatched junction bases: 7. Germline V gives CDR1 MNHNY, CDR2 SVGAGI (reference sequence). The CDR3 loop is CASTDRAKGNTIYF. The CDR3 region has the DNA TGTGCCAGCACCGACAGGGCCAAGGGAAACACCATATATTTT.

The chain employs TRBV7-6 and TRBJ2-1; 7 bases line up with TRBD1. Losses at the gene ends were 2 bases for V and 6 bases for J; bases not matched to a gene: 4. Germline V lookup: CDR1 SGHVS, CDR2 FNYEAQ. This CDR3 is 14 amino acids long. The CDR3: CASSLLAGGNEQFF. Here the CDR3 DNA reads TGTGCCAGCAGCTTATTGGCAGGGGGCAATGAGCAGTTCTTC.

This clone was detected once. The V gene is TRBV19, the J gene TRBJ2-1; D is unresolved. The germline V gene encodes CDR1 LNHDA and CDR2 SQIVND (reference sequence). The CDR3 runs 16 residues. Trimming left V 3 bases short and J 0 bases short, with 12 bases between. The CDR3 DNA reads as TGTGCCAGTAGTATTACTTTCCTGAGCTCCTACAATGAGCAGTTCTTC. This encodes CASSITFLSSYNEQFF.

This sequence joins TRBV19 and TRBJ1-5; 7 positions agree with TRBD1. V shed 4 bases and J 1 base; nucleotides not matched to a gene: 4. CDR1 and CDR2 (germline): LNHDA, SQIVND (reference sequence). The CDR3 sequence is 15 residues long. In nucleotides, the CDR3 is TGTGCCAGTAGTAATCAGGGGGTGAGCAATCAGCCCCAGCATTTT. This encodes CASSNQGVSNQPQHF.

V and J are TRBV7-9 and TRBJ2-2; 9 bases align to TRBD2. Germline V gene sequence: CDR1 SEHNR, CDR2 FQNEAQ (reference sequence). There are 15 residues in the CDR3. V was pared by 2 bases and J by 7 bases, with 5 bases of the junction left unmatched. The CDR3: CASSLMTSGGGELFF. The DNA for the CDR3 is TGTGCCAGCAGCTTAATGACTAGCGGAGGCGGGGAGCTGTTTTTT.

J is TRBJ2-7 and V is TRBV2; D is perhaps TRBD1 (6 bases). V lost 5 bases and J lost 4, with 15 bases in between. The length of the CDR3 is 14 residues. CDR1 is SNHLY, CDR2 FYNNEI, per germline. In DNA, the CDR3 is TGTGCCAGCAGTCGGCAGGGGTCTAATTACGAGCAGTACTTC. Amino acids: CASSRQGSNYEQYF.

The chain is built from TRBV6-5 and TRBJ1-4; D may be TRBD1 (5 bases). This CDR3 region has 15 residues. Between the trimmed V and J ends, which lost 6 bases and 7 bases, there was a span of 18 bases. The germline V gene has CDR1 MNHEY and CDR2 SVGAGI. The DNA for the CDR3 is TGTGCCAGCAGCCTAGGATCGTGGGGGGGTGAAAAACTGTTTTTT. It encodes CASSLGSWGGEKLFF.

This chain uses TRBV7-2 with TRBJ2-7, with a tentative D call TRBD1 (6 bases). The CDR3 has 15 amino acids. V lost 1 base and J 3 bases, leaving 13 bases between the germline ends. Germline V gene lookup returns CDR1 SGHTA and CDR2 FQGNSA. The CDR3 DNA sequence: TGTGCCAGCAGCTTAGTGTTGGGGGCGGACTACGAGCAGTACTTC. Translation gives CASSLVLGADYEQYF.

This sequence joins TRBV19 and TRBJ2-5; maybe TRBD2 (6 bases). Germline V gives CDR1 LNHDA, CDR2 SQIVND (reference sequence). The CDR3 sequence is 14 residues long. Trimming removed 6 bases from V and 0 bases from J, with 11 bases in between. The CDR3 DNA follows: TGTGCCAGTAGCGGGGGAAGGTACCAAGAGACCCAGTACTTC. It translates to CASSGGRYQETQYF.

The V call is TRBV5-1, the J call TRBJ2-5; tentatively, D is TRBD2 (6 bases). The germline V gene encodes CDR1 SGHRS and CDR2 YFSETQ. The length of the CDR3 is 16 residues. With 1 base removed from V and 5 bases from J, the gap between germline ends came to 18 bases. CDR3 bases: TGCGCCAGCAGCTTGTCCGGGAGAACAGTAAGGGAGACCCAGTACTTC. This codes for CASSLSGRTVRETQYF.

This chain links TRBV5-6 with TRBJ1-2; D is perhaps TRBD1 (6 bases). V was cut by 5 bases and J by 4 bases, with 12 bases left in between. The CDR3 runs to 13 residues. Germline assignment: CDR1 SGHDT and CDR2 YYEEEE. CDR3 sequence: CASSPGTTYGYTF. As DNA, the CDR3 is TGTGCCAGCAGTCCCGGGACAACCTATGGCTACACCTTC. The full variable domain, in which reference TRBV5-6 and TRBJ1-2 provide the parts outside the CDR3, is DAGVTQSPTHLIKTRGQQVTLRCSPKSGHDTVSWYQQALGQGPQFIFQYYEEEERQRGNFPDRFSGHQFPNYSSELNVNALLLGDSALYLCASSPGTTYGYTFGSGTRLTVV.

The chain uses TRBV28 and TRBJ2-3; 10 positions match TRBD2. The trim removed 6 bases at V and 1 base at J, leaving 10 bases unmatched. Germline values: CDR1 MDHEN, CDR2 SYDVKM. The CDR3 consists of 17 residues. CDR3 nucleotide sequence: TGTGCCAGCAGCCCACTTGGCACTAGCGGGGGCACAGATACGCAGTATTTT. Protein sequence: CASSPLGTSGGTDTQYF.

V and J are TRBV7-8 and TRBJ1-5, with unresolved D. Trimming removed 0 bases from V and 10 bases from J, with 13 bases in between. Per the germline V gene, CDR1 is SGHVS and CDR2 is FQNEAQ. CDR3 length equals 14 residues. For the CDR3, the DNA is TGTGCCAGCAGCTTAGCGGCCGGGGATGAACCCCAGCATTTT. As protein: CASSLAAGDEPQHF. Complete variable domain (other parts from reference TRBV7-8 and TRBJ1-5): GAGVSQSPRYKVAKRGQDVALRCDPISGHVSLFWYQQALGQGPEFLTYFQNEAQLDKSGLPSDRFFAERPEGSVSTLKIQRTQQEDSAVYLCASSLAAGDEPQHFGDGTRLSIL.

The rearrangement uses TRBV6-6 and TRBJ1-5; possibly TRBD1 for D (6 bases). The V and J ends lost 2 bases and 3 bases respectively, with 11 bases between them. CDR3 size: 15 residues. In germline, CDR1 is MNHNY, CDR2 SVGAGI (reference sequence). CDR3 region: CASSYGGEVNQPQHF. The CDR3, as DNA: TGTGCCAGCAGTTACGGGGGCGAGGTCAATCAGCCCCAGCATTTT.

With regard to this clone: Other DNA sequences in this specimen translate into the identical CDR3. The chain has TRBV7-2 and TRBJ2-7; TRBD1 matches at 9 bases. V lost 5 bases to trimming and J lost 6 bases; unmatched junction nucleotides: 11. Germline CDR1 SGHTA, CDR2 FQGNSA. This CDR3 has 15 residues. In nucleotides, the CDR3 is TGTGCCAGCAGCAGGCTGGGACAGGGCAACCCCGAGCAGTACTTC. Translating it yields CASSRLGQGNPEQYF.

As for this clone: A junction end diverges from the germline sequence, so it may reflect a read error. The V gene is TRBV30, the J gene TRBJ1-3, with 7 bases fitting TRBD1. Germline V lookup: CDR1 GTSNPN, CDR2 SVGIG (reference sequence). This CDR3 has 12 amino acids. CDR3 DNA: TGTGCCTGGAGTGCGACAGGGTGGGTTTCAGATTTT. Residues: CAWSATGWVSDF.

The rearrangement uses TRBV5-1 and TRBJ2-7; 11 nucleotides agree with TRBD1. J lost 1 base, V lost 3 bases, and 3 bases had no gene match. The CDR3 length is 15 residues. CDR1 is SGHRS, CDR2 YFSETQ, per germline. CDR3 DNA: TGCGCCAGCAGCTATGGGACAGGGGGTTCCTACGAGCAGTACTTC. It translates to CASSYGTGGSYEQYF. Full variable domain (rest looked up from reference TRBV5-1 and TRBJ2-7): KAGVTQTPRYLIKTRGQQVTLSCSPISGHRSVSWYQQTPGQGLQFLFEYFSETQRNKGNFPGRFSGRQFSNSRSEMNVSTLELGDSALYLCASSYGTGGSYEQYFGPGTRLTVT.